The next 8 T cell receptor beta chains were all read from a single sample in a study of shared clonotypes between healthy human individuals. Some clones are missing from TCRdb's copy, which holds only in-frame ones; the method was immunoSEQ multiplex PCR. Among 450,000 to 600,000 clones, 75% to 85% were seen once, and the ten largest hold 13%. Specimen: PBMCs. These receptors came from a woman in her forties in good health. Some clones in this sample may be carry-over from other donors' samples.

With respect to this clone: This may be a read error, as it is one base from a much larger clone. Other DNA sequences in the sample encode the same CDR3. The chain recombines TRBV5-1 with TRBJ2-3; 11 bases fit TRBD2. V gave up 0 bases and J gave up 2 bases; unmatched junction bases: 2. CDR1 is SGHRS and CDR2 is YFSETQ in the germline V gene. The CDR3 has 16 amino acids. CDR3 region: CASSLGLAGYTDTQYF. In DNA, the CDR3 is TGCGCCAGCAGCTTGGGACTAGCGGGGTACACAGATACGCAGTATTTT.

The chain is built from TRBV21-1 and TRBJ2-7; the listed D gene, TRBD2, was not tested against the DNA. TRBV21-1 is a recognized pseudogene. The CDR3 contains 14 residues. The CDR3 loop reads CASSKGGSSYEQYF. The DNA of the CDR3 is TGTGCCAGCAGCAAGGGGGGAAGCTCCTACGAGCAGTACTTC.

V is TRBV6-6 and J is TRBJ2-5; weak D call: TRBD1 (5 bases). V dropped 2 bases and J dropped 1 base, with 11 bases sitting between them. Germline V gene data show CDR1 as MNHNY and CDR2 as SVGAGI (reference sequence). The CDR3 length is 15 residues. CDR3 region: CASSYVGQPQETQYF. The CDR3 nucleotides are TGTGCCAGCAGTTACGTCGGACAACCCCAAGAGACCCAGTACTTC.

A few counts support this clone. The CDR3: CATLTYRTFDQPQHF. The DNA for the CDR3 is TGTGCCACCCTTACATACCGGACTTTTGATCAGCCCCAGCATTTT. The chain couples TRBV28 to TRBJ1-5; D is undetermined. The CDR3 is made up of 15 amino acids. The germline V gene has CDR1 MDHEN and CDR2 SYDVKM. V gave up 10 bases and J gave up 5 bases, with 21 bases separating them.

J is TRBJ2-2 and V is TRBV5-1; D is perhaps TRBD1 (6 bases). The CDR3 extends over 14 amino acids. The germline CDR1 and CDR2 sequences are SGHRS and YFSETQ. The V and J ends lost 3 bases and 5 bases respectively, with 11 bases between them. CDR3 sequence (DNA): TGCGCCAGCAGCTCGACACAGGGAACCGGGGAGCTGTTTTTT. Translated, it gives CASSSTQGTGELFF.

V is TRBV7-2 and J is TRBJ1-2, with D hard to call. The V gene lost 5 bases and the J gene lost 11 bases, with 15 bases spanning the gap. The CDR3 has 12 residues. The germline gives CDR1 SGHTA, CDR2 FQGNSA. For the CDR3, the DNA is TGTGCCAGCAGCCCTTACTCCAGAGAGTACACCTTC. As protein: CASSPYSREYTF. Full variable domain (outside the CDR3, taken from reference TRBV7-2 and TRBJ1-2): GAGVSQSPSNKVTEKGKDVELRCDPISGHTALYWYRQSLGQGLEFLIYFQGNSAPDKSGLPSDRFSAERTGGSVSTLTIQRTQQEDSAVYLCASSPYSREYTFGSGTRLTVV.

This chain uses TRBV19 with TRBJ1-1; D may be TRBD1 (5 bases). Germline loops: CDR1 LNHDA, CDR2 SQIVND (reference sequence). Deletions cut 5 bases from V and 3 bases from J, with 10 bases between. This CDR3 has 13 residues. CDR3 loop: CASSPTRDTEAFF. In DNA, the CDR3 is TGTGCCAGTAGTCCGACCAGGGACACTGAAGCTTTCTTT.

The gene calls are TRBV7-2 and TRBJ1-2; no definite D call. CDR1 and CDR2 from the germline V gene are SGHTA and FQGNSA. V lost 3 bases and J lost 0, with 5 bases in between. The CDR3 has 13 amino acids. DNA of the CDR3: TGTGCCAGCAGCTTGGCAGCTAACTATGGCTACACCTTC. Amino acids: CASSLAANYGYTF.